What follows describes a single T cell receptor beta chain. The sample comes from a study of T cell responses to AZD1222 COVID-19 vaccine. Produced via immunoSEQ multiplex PCR; TCRdb's table is partial and in-frame only. This table has 100,000 to 150,000 clones, 80% to 90% appearing once. The CDR3 has 14 residues. V lost 7 bases to trimming and J lost 3 bases, with 12 bases between them. Germline CDR1 is MDHEN and CDR2 is SYDVKM. V is TRBV28 and J is TRBJ1-4; D is unclear. The sample was peripheral blood, taken on day 0 of MenACWY control vaccination. The sequence was obtained from an adult in good health. The CDR3, as DNA: TGTGCCAGCATCTCAGAGGGCTCTAATGAAAAACTGTTTTTT. It is translated as CASISEGSNEKLFF.